This T cell receptor beta chain appears in the sequencing data of a study of STAT5B mutations in CD4+ large granular lymphocyte leukemia. Study observations and caveats: Without HLA matching, higher CD4+ than CD8+ T-LGLL clonality could reflect small sample size. TRBV06-family usage was enriched in top patient clones (8/27) versus controls (2/35).

In the source study's methods: A productive frequency of 2.59 x 10-5 was the lowest detectable. Profiled with immunoSEQ multiplex PCR; TCRdb holds only in-frame clones, not every one. V, J and clone size were drawn from that table, and D and trimming were deduced from the DNA. The table records 40,000 to 45,000 clones, approximately 84% of them present only once. The CDR3 sequence is 14 residues long. Trimming at V came to 9 bases and at J to 2 bases, leaving 3 bases not matched to a gene. Germline CDR1 reads ENHRY; CDR2 reads SYGVKD. As concerns this clone: Its cognate antigen is unknown.

The gene calls are TRBV10-3 and TRBJ2-2; TRBD1 matches 10 bases. The sequencing sample was made of CD4+ T cells from blood buffy coats. This sequence was found in a human donor in good health. The CDR3 sequence: CAIGTGANTGELFF. CDR3 nucleotides: TGTGCCATAGGGACAGGGGCAAACACCGGGGAGCTGTTTTTT.